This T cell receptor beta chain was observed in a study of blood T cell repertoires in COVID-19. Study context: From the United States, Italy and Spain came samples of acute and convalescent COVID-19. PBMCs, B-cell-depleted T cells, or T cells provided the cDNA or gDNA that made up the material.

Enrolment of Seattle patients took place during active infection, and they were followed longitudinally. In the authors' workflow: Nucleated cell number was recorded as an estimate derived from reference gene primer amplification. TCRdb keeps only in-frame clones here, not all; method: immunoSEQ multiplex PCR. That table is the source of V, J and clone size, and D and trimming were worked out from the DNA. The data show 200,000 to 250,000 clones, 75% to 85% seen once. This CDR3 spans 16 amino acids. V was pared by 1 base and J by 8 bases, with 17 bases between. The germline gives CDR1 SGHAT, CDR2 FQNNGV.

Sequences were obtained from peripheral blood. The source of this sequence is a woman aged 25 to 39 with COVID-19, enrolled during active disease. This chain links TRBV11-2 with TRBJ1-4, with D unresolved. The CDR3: CASSLGRLGVVEKLFF. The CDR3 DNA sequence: TGTGCCAGCAGCTTAGGGCGACTCGGGGTAGTCGAAAAACTGTTTTTT.